The rows below give T cell receptor beta chains drawn from one sample of a study of blood T cell repertoires in COVID-19. Clones were sequenced by immunoSEQ multiplex PCR, and TCRdb holds only the in-frame ones, with some missing. The sample has 130,000 to 150,000 clones; roughly 77% are singletons. Sequenced sample: peripheral blood. The source is a woman aged 70-85 years with COVID-19, enrolled during active disease. CDR3s include the opening cysteine and the closing phenylalanine or tryptophan. A D gene is named only where the DNA matches it firmly. Not all rows give a size; the values are once, few, many and, for expanded clones, a class.

>NA|TRBJ1-6|TRBV14|NA
TGTGCCAGCAGCCAAGATACGGGGGTTAATTCACCCCTCCACTTT
CASSQDTGVNSPLHF
>TRBD1|TRBJ2-2|TRBV19|NA
TGTGCCAGTAGGACACCGGGACAGGGGAACACCGGGGAGCTGTTTTTT
CASRTPGQGNTGELFF
>NA|TRBJ2-5|TRBV5-1|NA
TGCGCCAGCAGCTTGGGAAGCGCAGAGACCCAGTACTTC
CASSLGSAETQYF
>TRBD2|TRBJ2-3|TRBV28|NA
TGTGCCAGCCGGGGACTAGCGGGGGGGCCTTCGCAGTATTTT
CASRGLAGGPSQYF
>NA|TRBJ1-5|TRBV6-5|few
TGTGCCAGCAGTTACTACCGGGGGGGTAGCAATCAGCCCCAGCATTTT
CASSYYRGGSNQPQHF
>TRBD2|TRBJ2-1|TRBV10-3|NA
TGTGCCACTGGGACTAGCGGGGGGGCAGTGAATGAGCAGTTCTTC
CATGTSGGAVNEQFF
>NA|TRBJ2-1|TRBV30|NA
TGTGCCTGGAGTGTAGCATACTCCGATGGGGCGCGCACTATGGGCTACAATGAGCAGTTCTTC
CAWSVAYSDGARTMGYNEQFF
>NA|TRBJ1-6|TRBV19|NA
TGTGCCAGTAGTAATACAGGCTCAGGTCCTCTTAATTCACCCCTCCACTTT
CASSNTGSGPLNSPLHF
>NA|TRBJ1-5|TRBV24-1|NA
TGTGCCACCAGTGATTCAGGGGTTGGGAATCAGCCCCAGCATTTT
CATSDSGVGNQPQHF
>NA|TRBJ2-5|TRBV5-6|NA
TGTGCCAGCAGTTCGACAGTTCAAGAGACCCAGTACTTC
CASSSTVQETQYF
>NA|TRBJ2-1|TRBV5-6|few
TGTGCCAGCAGCTGGGACTTTAACAATGAGCAGTTCTTC
CASSWDFNNEQFF
>NA|TRBJ2-5|TRBV5-6|NA
TGTGCCAGCAGCTTGGATTCGTACCAAGAGACCCAGTACTTC
CASSLDSYQETQYF
>NA|TRBJ2-1|TRBV18|NA
TGTGCCAGCTCACCGCCGGGAAACAATGAGCAGTTCTTC
CASSPPGNNEQFF
>TRBD1|TRBJ2-2|TRBV5-4|NA
TGTGCCAGCAGCACAAACACAGGGGGGATCGGGGAGCTGTTTTTT
CASSTNTGGIGELFF
>TRBD1|TRBJ1-5|TRBV4-2|NA
TGTGCCAGCAGCCAAGGGACAGGGGAAACTCAGCCCCAGCATTTT
CASSQGTGETQPQHF
>TRBD1|TRBJ2-7|TRBV6-5|NA
TGTGCCAGCTCTAAACAGGGGCTTGTCAGCGAGCAGTACTTC
CASSKQGLVSEQYF
>NA|TRBJ2-1|TRBV6-5|NA
TGTGCCAGCAGTTCGGAAGCGGGCCTCTACAATGAGCAGTTCTTC
CASSSEAGLYNEQFF